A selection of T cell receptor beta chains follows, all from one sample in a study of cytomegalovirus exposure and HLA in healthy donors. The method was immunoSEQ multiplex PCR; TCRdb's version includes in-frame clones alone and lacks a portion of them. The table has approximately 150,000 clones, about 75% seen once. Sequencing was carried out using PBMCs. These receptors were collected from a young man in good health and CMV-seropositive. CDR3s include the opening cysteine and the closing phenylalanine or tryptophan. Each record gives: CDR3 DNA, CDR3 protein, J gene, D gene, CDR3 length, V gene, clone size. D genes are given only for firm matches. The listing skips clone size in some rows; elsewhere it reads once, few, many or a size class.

CDR3nt: TGTGCCAGCAGCTCATCGCGGGCCCAAGAGACCCAGTACTTC
CDR3aa: CASSSSRAQETQYF
j_gene: TRBJ2-5
d_gene: NA
len: 14
v_gene: TRBV11-2
abundance: NA

CDR3nt: TGTGCCAGCAGTATACCCGGGACAGCTGGGAATCAGCCCCAGCATTTT
CDR3aa: CASSIPGTAGNQPQHF
j_gene: TRBJ1-5
d_gene: TRBD1
len: 16
v_gene: TRBV28
abundance: NA

CDR3nt: TGTGCCTACCATATTAGGACTAGCGGGAGTCGGAACACCGGGGAGCTGTTTTTT
CDR3aa: CAYHIRTSGSRNTGELFF
j_gene: TRBJ2-2
d_gene: TRBD2
len: 18
v_gene: TRBV28
abundance: once

CDR3nt: TGTGCCTGCAATCCCGGGCTAGCTATCAACAATGAGCAGTTCTTC
CDR3aa: CACNPGLAINNEQFF
j_gene: TRBJ2-1
d_gene: NA
len: 15
v_gene: TRBV30
abundance: NA

CDR3nt: TGTGCCAGTAGTCCCAGAACCGGGGAGCTGTTTTTT
CDR3aa: CASSPRTGELFF
j_gene: TRBJ2-2
d_gene: NA
len: 12
v_gene: TRBV19
abundance: NA

CDR3nt: TGTGCCAGCAGCTCAGGTGGGCTGTTGGGCTATAATTCACCCCTCCACTTT
CDR3aa: CASSSGGLLGYNSPLHF
j_gene: TRBJ1-6
d_gene: NA
len: 17
v_gene: TRBV11-2
abundance: NA

CDR3nt: TGTGCCAGCAGCTTAGGAGGGGGCCTGATGAACACTGAAGCTTTCTTT
CDR3aa: CASSLGGGLMNTEAFF
j_gene: TRBJ1-1
d_gene: TRBD1
len: 16
v_gene: TRBV7-9
abundance: once

CDR3nt: TGTGCCAGCGGCGCTAGCGGGGTCGGCGATGAGCAGTTCTTC
CDR3aa: CASGASGVGDEQFF
j_gene: TRBJ2-1
d_gene: TRBD2
len: 14
v_gene: TRBV6-5
abundance: NA

CDR3nt: TGTGCCAGCAGCGCACGAGGGAGTTGTCACACTAGATACGAGCAGTACTTC
CDR3aa: CASSARGSCHTRYEQYF
j_gene: TRBJ2-7
d_gene: NA
len: 17
v_gene: TRBV9
abundance: NA

CDR3nt: TGCAGCGTTGGGCGCGGAAATCAGCCCCAGCATTTT
CDR3aa: CSVGRGNQPQHF
j_gene: TRBJ1-5
d_gene: NA
len: 12
v_gene: TRBV29-1
abundance: NA

CDR3nt: TGCGCCAGCACTCCCCGAGGGCGGGAGGTAGGAGAGACCCAGTACTTC
CDR3aa: CASTPRGREVGETQYF
j_gene: TRBJ2-5
d_gene: TRBD2
len: 16
v_gene: TRBV10-2
abundance: NA

CDR3nt: TGCGCCAGCAGCTTGGGACAGTTACAAGAGACCCAGTACTTC
CDR3aa: CASSLGQLQETQYF
j_gene: TRBJ2-5
d_gene: NA
len: 14
v_gene: TRBV5-1
abundance: NA

CDR3nt: TGTGCCAGCTCACCTCCGGCTAACTATGGCTACACCTTC
CDR3aa: CASSPPANYGYTF
j_gene: TRBJ1-2
d_gene: NA
len: 13
v_gene: TRBV18
abundance: NA

CDR3nt: TGCGCCAGCAGCTTGGAGGGCGGGTACTCCTACAATGAGCAGTTCTTC
CDR3aa: CASSLEGGYSYNEQFF
j_gene: TRBJ2-1
d_gene: NA
len: 16
v_gene: TRBV5-1
abundance: NA

CDR3nt: TGTGCCAGCGGGGGGACAGGGGGCACAGATACGCAGTATTTT
CDR3aa: CASGGTGGTDTQYF
j_gene: TRBJ2-3
d_gene: TRBD1
len: 14
v_gene: TRBV9
abundance: NA

CDR3nt: TGTGCCAGCAGTTTAGCGGGAGCCACAGATACGCAGTATTTT
CDR3aa: CASSLAGATDTQYF
j_gene: TRBJ2-3
d_gene: TRBD2
len: 14
v_gene: TRBV28
abundance: NA

CDR3nt: TGTGCCTGGAGAACCGGGACAGGGGTATACGAGCAGTACTTC
CDR3aa: CAWRTGTGVYEQYF
j_gene: TRBJ2-7
d_gene: TRBD1
len: 14
v_gene: TRBV30
abundance: NA

CDR3nt: TGCAGCGTTGAGAGGGGGTCGGAGGACGCCGGGACCCAGTACTTC
CDR3aa: CSVERGSEDAGTQYF
j_gene: TRBJ2-5
d_gene: NA
len: 15
v_gene: TRBV29-1
abundance: few

CDR3nt: TGTGCCAGCAGCGTAGCCGGCGGCTATGGCTACACCTTC
CDR3aa: CASSVAGGYGYTF
j_gene: TRBJ1-2
d_gene: NA
len: 13
v_gene: TRBV9
abundance: NA

CDR3nt: TGTGCCAGCAGCCCACTAGCGGGGAGTCAAGAGACCCAGTACTTC
CDR3aa: CASSPLAGSQETQYF
j_gene: TRBJ2-5
d_gene: TRBD2
len: 15
v_gene: TRBV7-6
abundance: NA

CDR3nt: TGTGCCAGCTCATTGGTTAGCGGGAGGGGTACCGGGGAGCTGTTTTTT
CDR3aa: CASSLVSGRGTGELFF
j_gene: TRBJ2-2
d_gene: TRBD2
len: 16
v_gene: TRBV11-2
abundance: once

CDR3nt: TGTGCCAGCAGTTTAGTGCGGGAGGGCCCGTACGAGCAGTACTTC
CDR3aa: CASSLVREGPYEQYF
j_gene: TRBJ2-7
d_gene: TRBD2
len: 15
v_gene: TRBV27
abundance: NA

CDR3nt: TGTGCCAGCAGCTCGCGACTAGCGGGACGCGAGCAGTACTTC
CDR3aa: CASSSRLAGREQYF
j_gene: TRBJ2-7
d_gene: TRBD2
len: 14
v_gene: TRBV11-2
abundance: few

CDR3nt: TGTGCCAGCAGTTCGGGACCTAGCGACAGGGATCGGTACTTC
CDR3aa: CASSSGPSDRDRYF
j_gene: TRBJ2-7
d_gene: NA
len: 14
v_gene: TRBV28
abundance: few

CDR3nt: TGTGCCAGCAGCTTGGAACCGACAGGGAACAATGAGCAGTTCTTC
CDR3aa: CASSLEPTGNNEQFF
j_gene: TRBJ2-1
d_gene: TRBD1
len: 15
v_gene: TRBV5-6
abundance: NA

CDR3nt: TGTGCCAGCAGCGGAGGACAGGGGGCGGGAGAGACCCAGTACTTC
CDR3aa: CASSGGQGAGETQYF
j_gene: TRBJ2-5
d_gene: TRBD1
len: 15
v_gene: TRBV7-2
abundance: once

CDR3nt: TGTGCCAGCAGCCTCCAACAGGGAGGGGAAAAACTGTTTTTT
CDR3aa: CASSLQQGGEKLFF
j_gene: TRBJ1-4
d_gene: NA
len: 14
v_gene: TRBV7-2
abundance: NA

CDR3nt: TGTGCCAGCTATAAAACAGGGGGCGATTCGGAAAAACTGTTTTTT
CDR3aa: CASYKTGGDSEKLFF
j_gene: TRBJ1-4
d_gene: TRBD1
len: 15
v_gene: TRBV28
abundance: NA

CDR3nt: TGTGCCAGCAGTGGGGGGCCCGGCACTGAAGCTTTCTTT
CDR3aa: CASSGGPGTEAFF
j_gene: TRBJ1-1
d_gene: NA
len: 13
v_gene: TRBV6-1
abundance: few

CDR3nt: TGTGCCAGCAGCTTAGGGGCAACTGGAGGCTACACCTTC
CDR3aa: CASSLGATGGYTF
j_gene: TRBJ1-2
d_gene: NA
len: 13
v_gene: TRBV7-9
abundance: NA

CDR3nt: TGCAGCGTTAGGACAGCGAATAGCAATCAGCCCCAGCATTTT
CDR3aa: CSVRTANSNQPQHF
j_gene: TRBJ1-5
d_gene: NA
len: 14
v_gene: TRBV29-1
abundance: few

CDR3nt: TGTGCCAGCAGCATTGGGTCGGGCGGGGCTGGCTGGGGCGCTGAAGCTTTCTTT
CDR3aa: CASSIGSGGAGWGAEAFF
j_gene: TRBJ1-1
d_gene: NA
len: 18
v_gene: TRBV7-9
abundance: NA

CDR3nt: TGTGCCATCAGTGAGTCGCCTAGGGGCAAAGAGACCCAGTACTTC
CDR3aa: CAISESPRGKETQYF
j_gene: TRBJ2-5
d_gene: NA
len: 15
v_gene: TRBV10-3
abundance: NA

CDR3nt: TGTGCCAGCAGCCCGGGGCCGGGGGAGGGCGAGTACTTC
CDR3aa: CASSPGPGEGEYF
j_gene: TRBJ2-7
d_gene: TRBD2
len: 13
v_gene: TRBV27
abundance: NA

CDR3nt: TGTGCCAGCAGAGAACAGGGCGGGCATCAGCCCCAGCATTTT
CDR3aa: CASREQGGHQPQHF
j_gene: TRBJ1-5
d_gene: NA
len: 14
v_gene: TRBV6-6
abundance: NA

CDR3nt: TGTGCCAGCAGCGTAGGACAGGGGAACACTGAAGCTTTCTTT
CDR3aa: CASSVGQGNTEAFF
j_gene: TRBJ1-1
d_gene: TRBD1
len: 14
v_gene: TRBV7-3
abundance: NA

CDR3nt: TGCGCCAGCAGCTTGGCGGAAGAGACCCAGTACTTC
CDR3aa: CASSLAEETQYF
j_gene: TRBJ2-5
d_gene: NA
len: 12
v_gene: TRBV5-1
abundance: NA

CDR3nt: TGCAGCGTTGCACTAGCGGGAGGTTGGGATACGCAGTATTTT
CDR3aa: CSVALAGGWDTQYF
j_gene: TRBJ2-3
d_gene: TRBD2
len: 14
v_gene: TRBV29-1
abundance: NA

CDR3nt: TGCGCCAGCAGTGGGGACAGGGAAGAGACCCAGTACTTC
CDR3aa: CASSGDREETQYF
j_gene: TRBJ2-5
d_gene: TRBD1
len: 13
v_gene: TRBV10-2
abundance: NA

CDR3nt: TGCGCCAGCAGTGAGTCGACGTGGGCGGGAGCTCCCGAGCAGTACTTC
CDR3aa: CASSESTWAGAPEQYF
j_gene: TRBJ2-7
d_gene: TRBD2
len: 16
v_gene: TRBV10-2
abundance: NA

CDR3nt: TGTGCCAGCAGCTTGGACAGGGTTCCCAATGAGCAGTTCTTC
CDR3aa: CASSLDRVPNEQFF
j_gene: TRBJ2-1
d_gene: TRBD1
len: 14
v_gene: TRBV7-3
abundance: NA

CDR3nt: TGCGCCAGCAGCCAAGCGACAGGGGCCCTCTCCTACGAGCAGTACTTC
CDR3aa: CASSQATGALSYEQYF
j_gene: TRBJ2-7
d_gene: TRBD1
len: 16
v_gene: TRBV4-1
abundance: NA

CDR3nt: TGTGCCAGCAGGGGGCCTCTCCTTAACTATGGCTACCCCTTC
CDR3aa: CASRGPLLNYGYPF
j_gene: TRBJ1-2
d_gene: NA
len: 14
v_gene: TRBV2
abundance: NA